This TCR beta chain was retrieved from a study of long-term antiretroviral therapy in people with HIV. Study summary: A decade or so separates the oldest specimens from the later 2015 immediate-ART recommendation. Study conclusions and caveats: The study found narrower CDR3 length ranges in HIV repertoires than in controls.

Points on this clone: Its antigen is as yet unknown.

Each HIV participant was treated in the United States. About 1-10 million cryopreserved PBMC were held in samples before DNA extraction. A v3.0 immunoSEQ assay was performed at survey level. Clones were sequenced by immunoSEQ multiplex PCR, and TCRdb holds only the in-frame ones, with some missing. The repertoire has tens of thousands of clones, 70% to 85% of them found once; the top ten carry about 7.7%. This sample comprised unsorted PBMCs, obtained 3 years after starting antiretroviral therapy. This clonotype was obtained from a man aged 35 to 55 with HIV.

In nucleotides, the CDR3 is TGTGCCAGCAGCTTAGGTCCCGGGGAGTACTACGAGCAGTACTTC. It specifies CASSLGPGEYYEQYF. This chain uses TRBV7-2 with TRBJ2-7; possibly TRBD2 for D (5 bases). Trimming stripped 1 base from V and 3 bases from J, with 13 bases between. The germline CDR1 and CDR2 sequences are SGHTA and FQGNSA. The CDR3 totals 15 residues.